This T cell receptor (beta chain) was identified in a study of low-dose radiotherapy and immunotherapy resistance in tumors. TRAV- and TRBV-specific primers primed first-strand cDNA, covering alpha and beta chains. A constant-region primer paired with the V-primer adapter amplified TCRs over about 19 PCR cycles. MiXCR was run by TCRdb on the reads, yielding one entry per CDR3 protein. The table shows roughly 36,000 distinct CDR3 sequences, with about 28% occurring only once. Time point given: before trial treatment. This CDR3 is built from 15 residues. Germline V gene sequence: CDR1 MNHEY, CDR2 SVGEGT. The J segment lost 9 bases and the V segment lost 5 bases, leaving 13 bases of the junction unmatched.

Source: PBMCs, taken before treatment. This receptor was obtained from a male donor with gallbladder cancer. The chain employs TRBV6-2 or TRBV6-3 and TRBJ2-1, with 7 positions matching TRBD1. CDR3 nucleotides: TGTGCCAGCAGTCTTGCCTCAACAACAGGGGTTGAGCAGTTCTTC. Its translation is CASSLASTTGVEQFF.